Each of the 16 T cell receptor beta chains below was sequenced from the same sample in a study of T cell repertoires in cytomegalovirus infection. For these TCRs, the target antigens are not known. TCRdb independently ran MiXCR on the reads; one entry per CDR3 protein. This table has roughly 68,000 distinct CDR3 sequences, about 23% appearing once. The sequenced sample consisted of PBMCs, sequenced either directly or after in vitro stimulation (not recorded which). Receptors originate from a human donor in good health (CMV status not recorded). Some clones in this sample may be carry-over from other donors' samples.

This clonotype was picked up many times. This chain uses TRBV19 with TRBJ1-5; D possibly corresponds to TRBD1 (5 bases). Germline V gene data show CDR1 as LNHDA and CDR2 as SQIVND (reference sequence). V lost 5 bases, J lost 5 bases, and 22 bases lay in between. CDR3 length: 17 residues. This CDR3 is CASSVTGRKVDYQPQHF. For the CDR3, the DNA is TGTGCCAGTAGTGTTACAGGACGTAAGGTTGATTATCAGCCCCAGCATTTT.

V usage is TRBV20-1 and J usage is TRBJ1-5; no firm D call. This CDR3 is 15 amino acids long. Trimming pared 3 bases from V and 0 bases from J, leaving 12 bases between. Germline V CDR1 and CDR2: DFQATT, SNEGSKA (reference sequence). The CDR3 loop is CSASASEYSNQPQHF. The CDR3 region has the DNA TGCAGTGCTAGTGCGTCAGAGTATAGCAATCAGCCCCAGCATTTT.

This chain connects TRBV5-5 to TRBJ1-5; 7 bases align to TRBD1. CDR1 SGHKS and CDR2 YYEKEE come from the germline V gene (reference sequence). V trimming: 4 bases; J trimming: 11 bases; junction bases outside the gene matches: 15. The CDR3 runs 15 residues. The CDR3 is CASSTSGTVSSAQHF. In nucleotides, the CDR3 is TGTGCCAGCAGCACTTCCGGGACAGTAAGTTCGGCCCAGCATTTT.

The J gene is TRBJ1-1, the V gene TRBV11-3, with unresolved D. V shed 5 bases and J shed 7 bases, with 14 bases lying between them. This CDR3 region has 13 residues. Germline lookup yields CDR1 SGHNT and CDR2 YENEEA. This CDR3 is CASSGKALGEAFF. The CDR3 DNA reads as TGTGCCAGCAGCGGGAAAGCCTTGGGTGAAGCTTTCTTT.

CDR3 nucleotides: TGTGCCAGTAGTGCAGCCGGGACTTCGAACTACGAGCAGTACTTC. It codes for CASSAAGTSNYEQYF. The rearrangement uses TRBV19 and TRBJ2-7; D is perhaps TRBD2 (6 bases). There are 15 residues in the CDR3. The germline CDR1 and CDR2 sequences are LNHDA and SQIVND (reference sequence). V dropped 5 bases and J dropped 3 bases, with 17 bases sitting between them.

Of note for this clonotype: It may be a read error: a sequence one base away is much more abundant. CDR3: CAGSLGAHLNTEAFF. The DNA for the CDR3 is TGTGCCGGCAGCTTAGGAGCGCACTTGAACACTGAAGCTTTCTTT. This chain joins TRBV7-2 and TRBJ1-1, with D unresolved. This CDR3 is built from 15 residues. From germline, CDR1 is SGHTA and CDR2 FQGNSA.

This clonotype was picked up a small number of times. This chain joins TRBV5-8 and TRBJ2-5, with 9 bases fitting TRBD2. The CDR3 runs 16 residues. The germline gives CDR1 SGHTS, CDR2 YDEGEE. Trimming took 4 bases from V and 5 from J; bases not matched to a gene: 12. The CDR3 here is CASSLGAGGPLETQYF. The CDR3 bases are TGTGCCAGCAGCCTGGGCGCGGGAGGGCCGTTGGAGACCCAGTACTTC.

The CDR3 region is CASSYSVFATTYEQYF. DNA of the CDR3: TGTGCCAGCAGTTACTCCGTCTTCGCGACTACCTACGAGCAGTACTTC. The V gene is TRBV6-2 or TRBV6-3, the J gene TRBJ2-7, with a weak D call TRBD2 (5 bases). Germline V gene sequence: CDR1 MNHEY, CDR2 SVGEGT. CDR3 length: 16 amino acids. Trimming took 0 bases from V and 2 from J, leaving 14 bases between them.

This clonotype appeared a few times. The V and J genes are TRBV7-6 and TRBJ2-5; maybe TRBD1 (6 bases). Trimming removed 6 bases at V and 7 bases at J, with 27 bases between. The germline CDR1 and CDR2 sequences are SGHVS and FNYEAQ. CDR3 length: 17 residues. The CDR3 DNA sequence: TGTGCCAGCAGTCCCCCGAGTGTGAGTACAGGGACGGCGACCCAGTACTTC. It is translated as CASSPPSVSTGTATQYF.

This clonotype was seen ten or more times. This chain connects TRBV7-2 to TRBJ2-1, with no clear D. This CDR3 spans 11 amino acids. Germline V gives CDR1 SGHTA, CDR2 FQGNSA. The V gene lost 5 bases and the J gene lost 10 bases, with 9 bases spanning the gap. The CDR3 protein is CASSRQWEQFF. The CDR3 region has the DNA TGTGCCAGCAGCCGCCAATGGGAGCAGTTCTTC.

This clonotype came up many times. This chain links TRBV19 with TRBJ1-2, with D possibly TRBD1 on 6 matching bases. In germline, CDR1 is LNHDA, CDR2 SQIVND (reference sequence). Trimming stripped 3 bases from V and 0 bases from J, with 11 bases between. The CDR3 covers 15 residues. The CDR3 bases are TGTGCCAGTAGTATTCCGACAGGCGCTAACTATGGCTACACCTTC. Translating it yields CASSIPTGANYGYTF.

This clonotype was seen a handful of times. CDR3 nucleotides: TGTGCCAGCAGTTTACCGGGACAGATCAACGCCGAAGCTTTCTTT. Residues: CASSLPGQINAEAFF. The V and J genes are TRBV28 and TRBJ1-1; 7 bases agree with TRBD1. Germline trimming cut 2 bases from V and 8 bases from J; bases unmatched to any gene: 11. This CDR3 spans 15 amino acids. CDR1 and CDR2 from the germline V gene are MDHEN and SYDVKM.

This clonotype has only a few counts. The chain links TRBV7-9 to TRBJ2-7; 9 nucleotides match TRBD2. Germline V gives CDR1 SEHNR, CDR2 FQNEAQ (reference sequence). The CDR3 is made up of 16 amino acids. Trimming at V came to 5 bases and at J to 0 bases, leaving 8 bases not matched to a gene. DNA for the CDR3: TGTGCCAGCAGCGCGCGAATTAGCGGGAGCTCCTACGAGCAGTACTTC. Its translation is CASSARISGSSYEQYF.

V gene TRBV12-3 or TRBV12-4 combines with J gene TRBJ2-1; the D gene is possibly TRBD2 (5 bases). This CDR3 is built from 15 residues. V lost 3 bases, J lost 6 bases, and 15 bases lay in between. The CDR3 DNA sequence: TGTGCCAGCAGTTTTCTAACTAGTTTCGTCAATGAGCAGTTCTTC. Amino acid sequence: CASSFLTSFVNEQFF.

This clonotype was picked up a small number of times. The chain employs TRBV28 and TRBJ2-1; D unresolved. Trimming shortened V by 7 bases and J by 0 bases, and 10 bases separated the two germline ends. The germline CDR1 and CDR2 sequences are MDHEN and SYDVKM. The CDR3 spans 14 residues. CDR3 residues: CASTVSRSYNEQFF. CDR3 sequence (DNA): TGTGCCAGCACGGTCAGCCGCTCCTACAATGAGCAGTTCTTC.

There are a few counts of this clonotype. The chain joins TRBV7-6 to TRBJ2-1; 8 bases align to TRBD1. After removal of 5 bases from V and 7 bases from J, the junction contained 13 bases not matched to a gene. The CDR3 extends over 16 amino acids. Germline CDR1 and CDR2: SGHVS and FNYEAQ. CDR3 loop: CASSLSDRALGNEQFF. The DNA for the CDR3 is TGTGCCAGCAGCCTTTCGGACAGGGCCTTGGGGAATGAGCAGTTCTTC. The complete variable domain, with remaining parts taken from reference TRBV7-6 and TRBJ2-1, reads GAGVSQSPRYKVTKRGQDVALRCDPISGHVSLYWYRQALGQGPEFLTYFNYEAQQDKSGLPNDRFSAERPEGSISTLTIQRTEQRDSAMYRCASSLSDRALGNEQFFGPGTRLTVL.